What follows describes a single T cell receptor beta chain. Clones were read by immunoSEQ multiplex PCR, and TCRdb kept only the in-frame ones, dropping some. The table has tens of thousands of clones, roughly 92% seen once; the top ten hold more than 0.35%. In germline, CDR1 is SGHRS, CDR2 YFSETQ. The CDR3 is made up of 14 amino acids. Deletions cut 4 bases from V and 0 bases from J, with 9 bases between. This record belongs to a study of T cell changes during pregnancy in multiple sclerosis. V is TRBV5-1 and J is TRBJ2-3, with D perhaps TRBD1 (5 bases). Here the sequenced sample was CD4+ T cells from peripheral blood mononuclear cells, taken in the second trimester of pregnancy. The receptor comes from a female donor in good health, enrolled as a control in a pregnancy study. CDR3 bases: TGCGCCAGCAGCGTGTCAGGGAGCACAGATACGCAGTATTTT. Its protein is CASSVSGSTDTQYF.